These 18 T cell receptor beta chains originate from one sample sequenced in a study of T cell responses to AZD1222 COVID-19 vaccine. The table came from immunoSEQ multiplex PCR; TCRdb's copy has only in-frame clones and leaves some out. Of 60,000 to 75,000 clones in the sample, 83% were seen once. Specimen: peripheral blood, collected 28 days after the second AZD1222 dose. The receptor set was obtained from an adult who received the AZD1222 COVID-19 vaccine.

This chain connects TRBV28 to TRBJ1-3, with 9 bases matching TRBD1. Germline V gives CDR1 MDHEN, CDR2 SYDVKM. The CDR3 runs to 15 residues. V gave up 5 bases and J gave up 4 bases; unmatched junction bases: 6. In nucleotides, the CDR3 is TGTGCCAGCAGTCTCCCGGACAGGGGCGGAAACACCATATATTTT. It codes for CASSLPDRGGNTIYF.

CDR3 bases: TGTGCCAGCCGCCAGGGCGGCACCAACTATGGCTACACCTTC. This encodes CASRQGGTNYGYTF. J is TRBJ1-2 and V is TRBV5-8; possible D gene TRBD1, 5 bases. Trimming shortened V by 7 bases and J by 2 bases, and 15 bases separated the two germline ends. Germline-derived CDR1 and CDR2 are SGHTS and YDEGEE. CDR3 size: 14 residues. The variable domain in full, completed from reference TRBV5-8 and TRBJ1-2, reads EAGVTQSPTHLIKTRGQQATLRCSPISGHTSVYWYQQALGLGLQFLLWYDEGEERNRGNFPPRFSGRQFPNYSSELNVNALELEDSALYLCASRQGGTNYGYTFGSGTRLTVV.

This rearrangement joins TRBV7-6 to TRBJ1-1, with 7 bases identical to TRBD1. CDR1 is SGHVS and CDR2 is FNYEAQ in the germline V gene. V was pared by 5 bases and J by 0 bases, with 15 bases of the junction left unmatched. The CDR3 length is 18 residues. CDR3 amino acids: CASSRSYKTGDLNTEAFF. CDR3 coding DNA: TGTGCCAGCAGCAGATCCTACAAAACAGGGGACCTGAACACTGAAGCTTTCTTT. Drawing the rest from reference TRBV7-6 and TRBJ1-1, the complete variable domain is GAGVSQSPRYKVTKRGQDVALRCDPISGHVSLYWYRQALGQGPEFLTYFNYEAQQDKSGLPNDRFSAERPEGSISTLTIQRTEQRDSAMYRCASSRSYKTGDLNTEAFFGQGTRLTVV.

The chain links TRBV5-1 to TRBJ2-5; 9 nucleotides line up with TRBD1. The CDR3 has 18 amino acids. Germline V CDR1 and CDR2: SGHRS, YFSETQ. The V gene end was trimmed by 1 base and the J gene end by 2 bases; junction bases not matched to a gene: 12. CDR3 DNA sequence: TGCGCCAGCAGCTTGAGGGGGACAGGGATAGTGGAGCAAGAGACCCAGTACTTC. It encodes CASSLRGTGIVEQETQYF.

The V and J genes are TRBV6-5 and TRBJ2-1; D assignment may be TRBD1 or TRBD2 (5 bases each). CDR1 and CDR2 from the germline V gene are MNHEY and SVGAGI. Trimming shortened V by 10 bases and J by 4 bases, and 14 bases separated the two germline ends. The CDR3 is made up of 13 amino acids. CDR3 sequence reads: CATLGDGYNEQFF. Here the CDR3 DNA reads TGTGCCACCCTCGGGGACGGGTACAATGAGCAGTTCTTC.

The genes are TRBV19 and TRBJ2-1; D may be TRBD1 (6 bases). CDR1 and CDR2 from the germline V gene are LNHDA and SQIVND (reference sequence). V was shortened by 4 bases and J by 6 bases, with 13 bases between the two germline ends. The CDR3 is 14 residues long. DNA for the CDR3: TGTGCCAGTAGTACGGACAGATTTGGCAATGAGCAGTTCTTC. Protein sequence: CASSTDRFGNEQFF.

The chain joins TRBV11-2 to TRBJ1-6; TRBD1 matches 9 bases. The CDR3 sequence is 15 residues long. V lost 7 bases and J lost 8; bases outside the gene matches: 9. CDR1 and CDR2 from the germline V gene are SGHAT and FQNNGV. This CDR3 is CASTTDRGKYSPLHF. The DNA for the CDR3 is TGTGCCAGCACCACGGACAGGGGAAAGTATTCACCCCTCCACTTT.

The chain links TRBV7-9 to TRBJ1-1; TRBD1 agrees at 8 bases. CDR3 length: 15 amino acids. V trimming: 4 bases; J trimming: 0 bases; junction bases outside the gene matches: 4. The germline gives CDR1 SEHNR, CDR2 FQNEAQ (reference sequence). As DNA, the CDR3 is TGTGCCAGCAGCTCCAGACAGGGGATGAACACTGAAGCTTTCTTT. Amino acid sequence: CASSSRQGMNTEAFF. Supplemented by reference TRBV7-9 and TRBJ1-1, the full variable domain reads DTGVSQNPRHKITKRGQNVTFRCDPISEHNRLYWYRQTLGQGPEFLTYFQNEAQLEKSRLLSDRFSAERPKGSFSTLEIQRTEQGDSAMYLCASSSRQGMNTEAFFGQGTRLTVV.

V gene TRBV7-9 combines with J gene TRBJ2-7, with TRBD1 matching over 7 bases. CDR1 is SEHNR and CDR2 is FQNEAQ in the germline V gene (reference sequence). Unmatched junction bases numbered 3, after V lost 5 bases and J lost 2 bases. The CDR3 is 13 amino acids. Written as DNA, the CDR3 is TGTGCCAGCAGCCGAGGGACAGCCTACGAGCAGTACTTC. Translation gives CASSRGTAYEQYF.

This chain connects TRBV5-1 to TRBJ1-1, with D tentatively TRBD1 (5 bases). Germline-derived CDR1 and CDR2 are SGHRS and YFSETQ. This CDR3 has 13 amino acids. Trimming stripped 6 bases from V and 0 bases from J, with 9 bases between. CDR3 sequence (DNA): TGCGCCAGCACTGAAGGGGTGAACACTGAAGCTTTCTTT. Translation gives CASTEGVNTEAFF.

The chain has TRBV14 and TRBJ2-7; weak D call: TRBD1 (5 bases). This CDR3 has 13 residues. Germline V gives CDR1 SGHDN, CDR2 FVKESK. V was cut by 6 bases and J by 3 bases, with 12 bases left in between. CDR3 bases: TGTGCCAGCAGACAGACAGATTACTACGAGCAGTACTTC. Protein sequence: CASRQTDYYEQYF.

This clone was picked up one time. The CDR3 loop is CASSLGTNQPQHF. The DNA of the CDR3 is TGTGCCAGCAGCTTAGGTACTAATCAGCCCCAGCATTTT. The chain couples TRBV7-2 to TRBJ1-5, with D uncertain. Germline V lookup: CDR1 SGHTA, CDR2 FQGNSA. Deletions cut 1 base from V and 4 bases from J, with 5 bases between. The CDR3 loop spans 13 amino acids.

The V and J genes are TRBV20-1 and TRBJ2-3; no clear D gene. The length of the CDR3 is 10 residues. Germline V gives CDR1 DFQATT, CDR2 SNEGSKA (reference sequence). Trimming left V 6 bases short and J 14 bases short, with 15 bases between. The CDR3 DNA sequence: TGCAGTGCCGCAACTAATTCAGGGTATTTT. The encoded protein is CSAATNSGYF.

Written as DNA, the CDR3 is TGCAGCGCCTCGGGGGGCTGGGGGATGAACACTGAAGCTTTCTTT. This translates into CSASGGWGMNTEAFF. The chain combines TRBV29-1 with TRBJ1-1, with a weak D call TRBD1 (6 bases). In germline, CDR1 is SQVTM, CDR2 ANQGSEA. The CDR3 contains 15 residues. V lost 7 bases and J lost 0, with 18 bases in between.

This chain links TRBV9 with TRBJ2-5; tentatively, D is TRBD2 (5 bases). Per germline, CDR1 SGDLS and CDR2 YYNGEE. This CDR3 region has 16 residues. Trimming cost V 4 bases and J 0 bases, with 16 bases left between them. CDR3 sequence (DNA): TGTGCCAGCAGCCCCCGCTCTCGCGGGTACCAAGAGACCCAGTACTTC. Amino acid sequence: CASSPRSRGYQETQYF.

The chain links TRBV25-1 to TRBJ1-5, with D uncertain. The CDR3 runs 10 residues. The germline V gene encodes CDR1 MGHDK and CDR2 SYGVNS. V lost 7 bases and J lost 4, with 2 bases in between. The CDR3: CASINQPQHF. The DNA of the CDR3 is TGTGCCAGCATTAATCAGCCCCAGCATTTT.

The chain joins TRBV5-5 to TRBJ2-2; 7 nucleotides agree with TRBD1. This CDR3 is 16 amino acids long. Germline CDR1 and CDR2: SGHKS and YYEKEE (reference sequence). Losses at the gene ends were 3 bases for V and 5 bases for J; bases not matched to a gene: 10. This CDR3 reads CASSWASIQGTGELFF. CDR3 DNA sequence: TGTGCCAGCAGCTGGGCAAGTATACAGGGGACCGGGGAGCTGTTTTTT.

This clone was detected a few times. The chain carries TRBV7-9 and TRBJ1-6; TRBD1 might be the D (6 bases). This CDR3 contains 17 residues. In germline, CDR1 is SEHNR, CDR2 FQNEAQ (reference sequence). V was clipped by 1 base and J by 6 bases, with 16 bases between them. CDR3 bases: TGTGCCAGCAGCTTAGGGGGTTGGGGGCGAGGTAATTCACCCCTCCACTTT. Translation gives CASSLGGWGRGNSPLHF.